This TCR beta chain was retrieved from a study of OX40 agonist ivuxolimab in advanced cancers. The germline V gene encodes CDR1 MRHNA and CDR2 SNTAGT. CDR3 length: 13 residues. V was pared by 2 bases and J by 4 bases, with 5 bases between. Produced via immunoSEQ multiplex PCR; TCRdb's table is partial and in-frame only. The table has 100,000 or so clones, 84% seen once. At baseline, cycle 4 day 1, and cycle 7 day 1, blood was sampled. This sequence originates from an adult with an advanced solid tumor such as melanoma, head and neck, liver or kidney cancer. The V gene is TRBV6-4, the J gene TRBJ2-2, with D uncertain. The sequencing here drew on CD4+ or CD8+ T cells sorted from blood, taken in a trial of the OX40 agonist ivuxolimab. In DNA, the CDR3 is TGTGCCAGCAGTGACCTCTTCACCGGGGAGCTGTTTTTT. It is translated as CASSDLFTGELFF.